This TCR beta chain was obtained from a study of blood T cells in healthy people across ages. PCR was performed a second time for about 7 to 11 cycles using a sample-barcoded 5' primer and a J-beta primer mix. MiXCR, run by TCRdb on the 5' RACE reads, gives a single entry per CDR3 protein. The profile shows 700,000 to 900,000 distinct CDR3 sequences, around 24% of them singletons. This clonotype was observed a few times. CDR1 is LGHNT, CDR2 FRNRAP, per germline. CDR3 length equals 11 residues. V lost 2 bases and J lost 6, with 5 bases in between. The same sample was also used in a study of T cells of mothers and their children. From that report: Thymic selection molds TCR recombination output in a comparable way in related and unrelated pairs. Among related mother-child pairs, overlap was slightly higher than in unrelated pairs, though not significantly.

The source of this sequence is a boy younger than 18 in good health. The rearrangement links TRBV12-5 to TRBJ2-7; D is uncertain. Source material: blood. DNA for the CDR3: TGTGCTAGTGGTTTGTCGAGCGAGCAGTACTTC. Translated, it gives CASGLSSEQYF. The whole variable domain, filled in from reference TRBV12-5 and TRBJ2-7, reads DARVTQTPRHKVTEMGQEVTMRCQPILGHNTVFWYRQTMMQGLELLAYFRNRAPLDDSGMPKDRFSAEMPDATLATLKIQPSEPRDSAVYFCASGLSSEQYFGPGTRLTVT.